One sample yielded the 6 T cell receptor beta chains listed below, sequenced in a study of blood T cell repertoires in COVID-19 (TCRdb year 2020). The method behind the library was the immunoSEQ multiplex PCR assay. TCRdb limited this immuneACCESS table to in-frame rearrangements with V and J called. A share of clones is missing; checked studies link under half to unresolved V genes, and the rest is unexplained. For this sample the table gives over 120,000 clones, of which over 65% were detected only once. The ten largest clones capture less than 7.5% of the sample. Material for sequencing was PBMCs or T cells enriched from blood (not recorded which). The receptors were sampled from a woman aged 50 to 65 who had recovered from COVID-19.

CDR3 sequence (DNA): TGTGCCAGCAGTTTTCGCTATACTGAAGCTTTCTTT. Translating gives CASSFRYTEAFF. J is TRBJ1-1 and V is TRBV28; D is uncertain. Germline CDR1 reads MDHEN; CDR2 reads SYDVKM. The CDR3 runs 12 residues. The V and J ends lost 3 bases and 5 bases respectively, with 7 bases between them.

This clone was picked up a small number of times. The rearrangement joins TRBV2 to TRBJ1-5; D gene uncertain. CDR3 length equals 16 residues. Trimming removed 1 base from V and 1 base from J, with 11 bases in between. The germline CDR1 and CDR2 sequences are SNHLY and FYNNEI. The CDR3 region is CASSEGGGWSNQPQHF. The CDR3 DNA reads as TGTGCCAGCAGTGAAGGCGGAGGGTGGAGCAATCAGCCCCAGCATTTT.

This chain links TRBV7-3 with TRBJ2-1, with D tentatively TRBD1 (6 bases). The CDR3 runs to 14 residues. Germline CDR1 and CDR2: SGHTA and FQGTGA. Trimming took 1 base from V and 5 from J, leaving 9 bases between them. CDR3 loop: CASSLISGDNEQFF. The CDR3 bases are TGTGCCAGCAGCTTAATCTCAGGGGACAATGAGCAGTTCTTC.

CDR3 in DNA: TGCGCCAGCAGCCACCCGGGGACGCAGTATTTT. The encoded protein is CASSHPGTQYF. J is TRBJ2-3 and V is TRBV4-1, with D possibly TRBD2 on 5 matching bases. This CDR3 contains 11 residues. CDR1 and CDR2 from the germline V gene are MGHRA and YSYEKL. The V end lost 3 bases, the J end lost 9 bases, and 7 bases lay between the germline ends.

The rearrangement links TRBV28 to TRBJ2-7, with D possibly being TRBD1 (5 bases). CDR1 MDHEN and CDR2 SYDVKM come from the germline V gene. V shed 8 bases and J shed 5 bases, with 19 bases lying between them. The CDR3 extends over 14 amino acids. CDR3 DNA: TGTGCCAGCTCCCTCTCCGACAGTTTCGACGAGCAGTACTTC. Translating gives CASSLSDSFDEQYF.

V usage is TRBV11-2 and J usage is TRBJ1-1; D gene ambiguous. V gave up 3 bases and J gave up 0 bases, with 8 bases separating them. This CDR3 is 14 amino acids long. Germline CDR1 and CDR2: SGHAT and FQNNGV. The chain's CDR3 is CASSFENLNTEAFF. DNA of the CDR3: TGTGCCAGCAGCTTTGAGAACTTGAACACTGAAGCTTTCTTT.